The next 20 T cell receptor beta chains were all read from a single sample in a study of blood T cells in healthy people across ages. The use of a sample-barcoded 5' primer and a J-beta primer mix characterized a second PCR of roughly 7 to 11 cycles. MiXCR, applied by TCRdb to the 5' RACE reads, yields one record per CDR3 protein. The data hold 1.5 million to 2 million distinct CDR3 sequences, with around 35% observed a single time. Sequencing was done on a sample of blood. The receptor source for this set is a woman between 25 and 40 years old in good health.

There are a few counts of this clonotype. The chain employs TRBV20-1 and TRBJ2-7; D is ambiguous. Germline V gene lookup returns CDR1 DFQATT and CDR2 SNEGSKA (reference sequence). This CDR3 comprises 12 residues. The ends were cut back, 0 bases at V and 7 bases at J, with 10 bases in the middle. This chain's CDR3 is CSARDLRLEQYF. Written as DNA, the CDR3 is TGCAGTGCTAGAGATCTAAGATTGGAGCAGTACTTC.

The gene calls are TRBV6-1 and TRBJ2-3; 10 nucleotides line up with TRBD2. The CDR3 is 16 residues long. J was trimmed by 5 bases and V by 1 base; bases with no gene match: 6. From germline, CDR1 is MNHNS and CDR2 SASEGT. The chain's CDR3 is CASSEGAGGRGDTQYF. The CDR3 coding sequence is TGTGCCAGCAGTGAAGGAGCGGGAGGGCGGGGAGATACGCAGTATTTT.

Worth noting for this clonotype: One junction end does not reproduce the germline sequence, and a read error may be involved. The V call is TRBV12-3 or TRBV12-4, the J call TRBJ1-2; D remains ambiguous. The CDR3 sequence is 12 residues long. The CDR3 region is CTSSEGGYGYTF. The CDR3 DNA follows: TGTACCAGCAGCGAAGGAGGGTATGGCTACACCTTC.

This clonotype was seen a handful of times. CDR3 sequence (DNA): TGTGCCAGCAGCGTCAGGGACCGAACAGATACGCAGTATTTT. This gives the protein CASSVRDRTDTQYF. The rearrangement links TRBV9 to TRBJ2-3, with D possibly being TRBD1 or TRBD2 (5 bases each). This CDR3 contains 14 residues. V gave up 2 bases and J gave up 3 bases, with 10 bases separating them. CDR1 and CDR2 (germline): SGDLS, YYNGEE.

V is TRBV6-5 and J is TRBJ2-3; D call uncertain. Germline assignment: CDR1 MNHEY and CDR2 SVGAGI. The CDR3 is made up of 14 amino acids. V lost 8 bases to trimming and J lost 2 bases, with 14 bases between them. In DNA form, the CDR3 reads TGTGCCAGCGGATCAGAGCCAGACACAGATACGCAGTATTTT. Residues: CASGSEPDTDTQYF.

This clonotype was counted a few times. This chain connects TRBV11-1 to TRBJ1-1; no clear D. Trimming took 4 bases from V and 2 from J, leaving 17 bases between them. CDR3 size: 16 residues. Germline V gene lookup returns CDR1 SGHAT and CDR2 FQDESV (reference sequence). CDR3 sequence (DNA): TGTGCCAGCAGCTCCCTAATGAGACATCGAAACACTGAAGCTTTCTTT. Its protein product is CASSSLMRHRNTEAFF.

A single count supports this clonotype. This chain uses TRBV6-2 or TRBV6-3 with TRBJ2-1; 9 nucleotides agree with TRBD2. Germline values: CDR1 MNHEY, CDR2 SVGEGT. This CDR3 is built from 13 residues. V lost 5 bases to trimming and J lost 10 bases; unmatched junction nucleotides: 6. DNA for the CDR3: TGTGCCAGCAGTCCAGCGGGAGGCCAGGAGCAGTTCTTC. It yields the protein CASSPAGGQEQFF.

The chain combines TRBV21-1 with TRBJ2-1. TRBV21-1 is a documented pseudogene. The CDR3 loop spans 16 amino acids. The CDR3 bases are TGTGCCAGCAGCAAAACCGCAGGAGATACCTACAATGAGCAGTTCTTC. Amino acids: CASSKTAGDTYNEQFF.

This clonotype was counted only a few times. CDR3 protein: CASSYLNTDGYTF. The CDR3 DNA reads TGTGCCAGCAGTTACCTAAACACAGATGGCTACACCTTC. The chain has TRBV6-6 and TRBJ1-2; the D is unclear. Trimming took 2 bases from V and 6 from J, leaving 10 bases between them. CDR1 MNHNY and CDR2 SVGAGI come from the germline V gene (reference sequence). This CDR3 comprises 13 residues.

The chain employs TRBV10-3 and TRBJ2-7; 9 nucleotides agree with TRBD1. CDR1 and CDR2 from the germline V gene are ENHRY and SYGVKD. V shed 6 bases and J 4 bases; nucleotides not matched to a gene: 7. This CDR3 is built from 14 residues. CDR3 loop: CAIRGTGRVYEQYF. The CDR3 bases are TGTGCCATCAGAGGGACAGGGAGAGTATACGAGCAGTACTTC.

The table lists this clonotype with many counts. V and J are TRBV7-6 and TRBJ2-1; 8 nucleotides line up with TRBD2. The length of the CDR3 is 18 residues. CDR1 is SGHVS, CDR2 FNYEAQ, per germline. The V segment lost 5 bases and the J segment 1 base; nucleotides outside the gene matches: 13. This chain's CDR3 is CASSPGGVSPTSYNEQFF. The CDR3 region has the DNA TGTGCCAGCAGCCCCGGGGGGGTTTCACCGACTTCCTACAATGAGCAGTTCTTC.

This clonotype was counted a few times. V usage is TRBV5-1 and J usage is TRBJ1-2; 9 bases are a match to TRBD1. The CDR3 runs to 15 residues. The germline V gene encodes CDR1 SGHRS and CDR2 YFSETQ. The trim removed 3 bases at V and 4 bases at J, leaving 7 bases unmatched. The CDR3 reads CASSSDGTGTYGYTF. CDR3 DNA: TGCGCCAGCAGCTCCGATGGGACAGGGACCTATGGCTACACCTTC.

The V gene is TRBV6-2 or TRBV6-3, the J gene TRBJ2-3; 7 nucleotides line up with TRBD2. CDR1 and CDR2 from the germline V gene are MNHEY and SVGEGT. With V trimmed by 4 bases and J by 4 bases, 8 bases remained unmatched. The CDR3 runs 15 residues. In nucleotides, the CDR3 is TGTGCCAGCAGTTTATGGGGGAGGGAATCAGATACGCAGTATTTT. This translates into CASSLWGRESDTQYF.

The gene calls are TRBV6-1 and TRBJ2-1; 9 nucleotides align to TRBD2. Trimming at V came to 6 bases and at J to 10 bases, leaving 19 bases not matched to a gene. The CDR3 is made up of 17 amino acids. CDR1 and CDR2 (germline): MNHNS, SASEGT. The chain's CDR3 is CASSPVRPTSGGGEQFF. CDR3 DNA sequence: TGTGCCAGCAGCCCCGTGCGGCCGACTAGCGGCGGGGGGGAGCAGTTCTTC.

A few counts support this clonotype. The J gene is TRBJ1-5, the V gene TRBV2; 8 nucleotides match TRBD1. Per germline, CDR1 SNHLY and CDR2 FYNNEI. The ends lost 4 bases at V and 9 bases at J; junction bases unmatched: 8. The CDR3 is 14 residues long. CDR3 nucleotides: TGTGCCAGCAGTGTAGGGACAGGCCAACGGCCCCAGCATTTT. Translating it yields CASSVGTGQRPQHF.

The table lists this clonotype with a count of one. This may arise from a read error, as a much more abundant clone is one base away. The chain carries TRBV9 and TRBJ2-5; D assignment may be TRBD1 or TRBD2 (5 bases each). CDR1 and CDR2 from the germline V gene are SGDLS and YYNGEE. Trimming removed 0 bases at V and 5 bases at J, with 29 bases between. This CDR3 contains 20 residues. Here the CDR3 reads CASSVVERPGRPQRRETQYF. The CDR3 DNA is TGTGCCAGCAGCGTAGTGGAGCGGCCGGGACGGCCACAGAGACGGGAGACCCAGTACTTC. The variable domain in full, completed from reference TRBV9 and TRBJ2-5, reads DSGVTQTPKHLITATGQRVTLRCSPRSGDLSVYWYQQSLDQGLQFLIQYYNGEERAKGNILERFSAQQFPDLHSELNLSSLELGDSALYFCASSVVERPGRPQRRETQYFGPGTRLLVL.

This clonotype was recorded a few times. The genes are TRBV7-9 and TRBJ2-1; possible D gene TRBD1, 5 bases. CDR3 length: 14 residues. Germline V CDR1 and CDR2: SEHNR, FQNEAQ (reference sequence). V lost 5 bases and J 4 bases, leaving 12 bases between the germline ends. This CDR3 is CASSPLQVYNEQFF. The CDR3 DNA is TGTGCCAGCAGCCCATTACAGGTTTACAATGAGCAGTTCTTC.

The table lists this clonotype with a few counts. The chain uses TRBV9 and TRBJ2-1; 7 nucleotides align to TRBD1. The germline CDR1 and CDR2 sequences are SGDLS and YYNGEE. The length of the CDR3 is 16 residues. V was clipped by 4 bases and J by 6 bases; unmatched bases: 13. The chain's CDR3 is CASSLRDRVVINEQFF. The CDR3 DNA reads TGTGCCAGCAGCCTCCGAGACAGGGTGGTCATCAATGAGCAGTTCTTC.

This clonotype was counted only a few times. The gene calls are TRBV6-2 or TRBV6-3 and TRBJ2-7, with 10 bases that match TRBD2. V lost 4 bases and J lost 0; bases outside the gene matches: 9. The CDR3 is 17 residues long. The V gene's germline CDR1 is MNHEY and CDR2 SVGEGT. CDR3 sequence (DNA): TGTGCCAGCAGTTTAAGGCAGACTAGCGGGCTCTCCTACGAGCAGTACTTC. As protein: CASSLRQTSGLSYEQYF.

A few counts support this clonotype. The rearrangement links TRBV29-1 to TRBJ2-4; 9 positions agree with TRBD1. The CDR3 covers 14 residues. CDR1 is SQVTM and CDR2 is ANQGSEA in the germline V gene. Germline trimming cut 5 bases from V and 1 base from J; bases unmatched to any gene: 3. CDR3 loop: CSVRQGVAKNIQYF. DNA of the CDR3: TGCAGCGTTCGACAGGGGGTCGCCAAAAACATTCAGTACTTC.